This T cell receptor beta chain derives from a study of shared clonotypes between healthy human individuals (dated by TCRdb to about 2020). For the wider study: A couple of women and a few men aged 18 to 49 years were included in the cohort. Per donor, three plates each were used for CD4 naive and CD4 memory, two for CD8 naive, and one for CD8 memory. To estimate repertoire size and how much clonotype sharing occurs between individuals, the study deeply sequenced the blood TCR repertoires of 4 to 6 healthy adults. To increase sequencing depth and limit assay-specific biases, TCR repertoire library preparation and sequencing were carried out by different laboratories using diverse techniques. Between about 0.8 and 8.9 billion PBMCs per donor were obtained by leukapheresis.

Concerning this clone: Its recognized antigen is unknown. No base qualities exist here, and no much larger clone lies one base off it.

CD8 naive samples consisted of CD45RO-negative cells that were positively selected for CCR7, yielding a CD45RA+CCR7+ population without TemRA cells. Healthy HIV-negative adults with no recently reported acute infections or vaccinations were included as donors. Every donor was a Caucasian adult residing in Nashville, Tennessee, USA. After blood collection by leukapheresis, PBMCs were isolated using Ficoll-Histopaque density gradient centrifugation and then cryopreserved in the vapor phase of liquid nitrogen. Analytical flow cytometry was used to check the purity and quantity of each magnetically sorted T cell population. Each sorted fraction had its genomic DNA isolated and then quantified by UV absorbance on a Nanodrop 2000c. The study at large found these results: Across four donors, roughly 5% of naive CD4, approximately 3.6% of naive CD8, approximately 2.5% of memory CD4, and under 0.45% of memory CD8 clonotypes were shared. Larger estimated clonotype richness was generally found for naive subsets than for memory subsets. Because the study included only a small number of donors, the genetic and exposure-history diversity represented was limited. Clonotypes shared by all four sorted-subset donors showed higher generation probabilities than non-shared clonotypes. Only blood was sampled, and tissue TCR repertoires likely differ from those in blood. Rarefaction of sorted-subset datasets indicated incomplete sequencing despite the large sequencing depth. Pairwise subsampling indicated that sequencing depth was expected to affect the degree of clonotype sharing among donors.

V is shortened by 0 bases, J by 2 bases, and the region joining them spans 7 bases. Inclusive of the bounding cysteine and phenylalanine, the CDR3 is 14 residues long. The sequence is cut down to CDR3 DNA, 42 bases in frame from base 1. Looking up the germline V gene (reference sequence) yields CDR1 MNHNY and CDR2 SVGAGI. Using the deep immunoSEQ assay, multiplex PCR amplified TCR CDR3 regions from genomic DNA. Genomic DNA extracted from each cell subset was distributed evenly over all wells of several immunoSEQ 96-well plates, and each plate served as one replicate. For sorted subsets, around 200 ng genomic DNA, equal to tens of thousands of T cell genomes, was loaded into each replicate PCR. Purified libraries were quantified with a Qubit 3.0 fluorometer, sized on a Bioanalyzer 2100, and re-quantified with the KAPA Library Quantification kit. Each immunoSEQ 96-well plate was sequenced on its own single-read 150-cycle Illumina NextSeq 550 flow cell. Per the source publication's procedure: Because the immunoSEQ output held only junctional sequences and lacked quality scores, the filtering could not match the filtering applied to full-length reads. To assign V/J genes and CDR3, sequences were annotated against IMGT germline references using PyIR, a Python wrapper for IgBLAST v1.9. Reads were filtered out if the reads had weak V/J assignments (E-value above 1e-6), no CDR3, stop codons, out-of-frame junctions, or ambiguous translated residues. V3J clonotypes were defined as sequences sharing an identical inferred V gene, J gene, and CDR3 amino acid sequence. Percentage overlap between repertoires was calculated by dividing the number of shared unique clonotypes by the size of the smaller repertoire. Richness of each repertoire was evaluated using RTK rarefaction, the Chao1 estimator, and Recon v2.1 estimates of unobserved clonotypes. Generation probabilities for all TCRbeta clonotypes obtained by the gDNA method from a few donors were computed using OLGA. The table was pulled from immuneACCESS by TCRdb, which kept in-frame rearrangements only. Such tables lose some clones; where checked, under half of the loss comes from unresolved V genes, and the rest has no known cause. That table furnishes V, J and clone size, whereas the DNA furnished D and trimming. The sample table lists some 2,000,000 clones, over 85% of them with a count of one. The ten largest clones represent 1.1% of the sample.

The V gene is TRBV6-6 and the J gene is TRBJ1-2; the D gene is perhaps TRBD1, from 5 matching bases. This clonotype was obtained from a man younger than 35 in good health. The source material was naive CD8+ T cells sorted from blood. Sample cell subset or site, as interpreted from the label and publication: CD45RA+CCR7+. The CDR3 protein: CASSYSGDNYGYTF. The DNA sequence follows: TGTGCCAGCAGTTACTCAGGGGACAACTATGGCTACACCTTC.